The 32 T cell receptor beta chains listed next were all sequenced from one sample in a study of T-cell memory formation after mild COVID-19. One entry per CDR3 protein, called by TCRdb with MiXCR from the 5' RACE reads. The sample has hundreds of thousands of distinct CDR3 sequences; roughly 15% are singletons. The sample taken for sequencing was PBMCs or a T cell subset sorted from them (not recorded which). These receptors originate from a man aged 18 to 29 who had mild COVID-19 (a few samples of this study predate the infection). Cell type and time point are not known.

This clonotype was found many times. This chain links TRBV4-2 with TRBJ2-7; 7 nucleotides agree with TRBD1. The CDR3 sequence is 17 residues long. Trimming at V came to 0 bases and at J to 0 bases, leaving 8 bases not matched to a gene. Germline lookup yields CDR1 LGHNA and CDR2 YNFKEQ. DNA for the CDR3: TGTGCCAGCAGCCAAGATCCAGGGGGACGTAGCTCCTACGAGCAGTACTTC. Encoded protein: CASSQDPGGRSSYEQYF.

This clonotype was counted a few times. One end of the junction fails to match germline, which may point to a read error. The chain couples TRBV2 to TRBJ1-1, with D perhaps matching TRBD1 (6 bases). The CDR3 spans 8 residues. CDR1 and CDR2 (germline): SNHLY, FYNNEI. CDR3: CASRDRPF. Here the CDR3 DNA reads TGTGCCAGCAGGGACAGACCGTTT.

The chain employs TRBV29-1 and TRBJ2-3; 7 bases map to TRBD2. CDR1 SQVTM and CDR2 ANQGSEA come from the germline V gene. This CDR3 region has 11 residues. With 6 bases clipped from V and 10 bases from J, the junction kept 7 bases outside the gene matches. The DNA of the CDR3 is TGCAGCGTCCCGGGAGGATGGGCGCAGTATTTT. This translates into CSVPGGWAQYF.

The chain uses TRBV6-1 and TRBJ2-7; maybe TRBD1 (6 bases). Trimming cost V 6 bases and J 5 bases, with 14 bases left between them. Germline V gives CDR1 MNHNS, CDR2 SASEGT. CDR3 size: 13 residues. As DNA, the CDR3 is TGTGCCAGCAGACTGGGCAGGGGAGACGAGCAGTACGTC. This gives the protein CASRLGRGDEQYV.

This clonotype was observed a few times. The CDR3: CASSVTASGGITGELFF. DNA for the CDR3: TGTGCCAGCAGCGTAACGGCTAGCGGGGGGATCACCGGGGAGCTGTTTTTT. The chain employs TRBV9 and TRBJ2-2, with 11 positions matching TRBD2. CDR3 length: 17 residues. With V trimmed by 1 base and J by 4 bases, 6 bases remained unmatched. Looked up from germline, CDR1 is SGDLS and CDR2 is YYNGEE.

V usage is TRBV5-6 and J usage is TRBJ2-4; unclear D gene. The CDR3 consists of 12 residues. V was pared by 2 bases and J by 8 bases, with 8 bases between. The V gene's germline CDR1 is SGHDT and CDR2 YYEEEE. The CDR3 here is CASSFDSDIQYF. The CDR3 region has the DNA TGTGCCAGCAGCTTCGACTCGGACATTCAGTACTTC. Complete variable domain (other parts from reference TRBV5-6 and TRBJ2-4): DAGVTQSPTHLIKTRGQQVTLRCSPKSGHDTVSWYQQALGQGPQFIFQYYEEEERQRGNFPDRFSGHQFPNYSSELNVNALLLGDSALYLCASSFDSDIQYFGAGTRLSVL.

This clonotype occurred a few times. CDR3 protein: CASSSGTGSSYNEQFF. The CDR3, as DNA: TGCGCCAGCAGCTCTGGGACAGGGAGCTCCTACAATGAGCAGTTCTTC. The chain combines TRBV5-1 with TRBJ2-1; 9 bases line up with TRBD1. Germline V gives CDR1 SGHRS, CDR2 YFSETQ. After removal of 3 bases from V and 0 bases from J, the junction contained 4 bases not matched to a gene. This CDR3 comprises 16 residues.

V gene TRBV2 combines with J gene TRBJ1-5, with 9 bases identical to TRBD1. This CDR3 has 16 amino acids. The ends lost 6 bases at V and 0 bases at J; junction bases unmatched: 6. The germline V gene has CDR1 SNHLY and CDR2 FYNNEI. The CDR3: CASSEQGQGSNQPQHF. In nucleotides, the CDR3 is TGTGCCAGCAGCGAACAGGGACAGGGTAGCAATCAGCCCCAGCATTTT.

The genes are TRBV20-1 and TRBJ2-5, with 7 bases matching TRBD2. Germline values: CDR1 DFQATT, CDR2 SNEGSKA (reference sequence). The CDR3 consists of 17 residues. J gave up 2 bases and V 3 bases, and 15 bases lay outside the gene matches. The CDR3 protein is CSASRKRGRSFQETQYF. Here the CDR3 DNA reads TGCAGTGCTAGTCGAAAGCGGGGCCGGAGTTTTCAAGAGACCCAGTACTTC.

The rearrangement uses TRBV9 and TRBJ2-2, with D possibly TRBD1 on 5 matching bases. Germline CDR1 SGDLS, CDR2 YYNGEE. Deletions cut 0 bases from V and 4 bases from J, with 10 bases between. The CDR3 covers 15 residues. In nucleotides, the CDR3 is TGTGCCAGCAGCGTAGATGTAAGGGGCACCGGGGAGCTGTTTTTT. Protein: CASSVDVRGTGELFF.

This rearrangement joins TRBV7-8 to TRBJ2-3; D is unclear. V lost 1 base, J lost 2 bases, and 4 bases lay in between. The CDR3 runs 13 residues. Germline values: CDR1 SGHVS, CDR2 FQNEAQ. The CDR3 is CASSLGITDTQYF. For the CDR3, the DNA is TGTGCCAGCAGCTTAGGGATCACAGATACGCAGTATTTT.

The J gene is TRBJ2-7, the V gene TRBV6-2 or TRBV6-3, with 7 bases aligning to TRBD1. The CDR3 length is 16 residues. The V and J ends lost 0 bases and 5 bases, in that order; junction bases with no gene match: 10. Germline V gene lookup returns CDR1 MNHEY and CDR2 SVGEGT. The CDR3 DNA follows: TGTGCCAGCAGTTACTCCGGCTCACAGGGGAGCCACGAGCAGTACGTC. Amino acid sequence: CASSYSGSQGSHEQYV.

This clonotype came up a few times. Here the CDR3 reads CASSPGTGGSYEQYF. CDR3 sequence (DNA): TGTGCCAGCAGCCCCGGGACAGGGGGCTCCTACGAGCAGTACTTC. The genes are TRBV7-9 and TRBJ2-7; 11 bases match TRBD1. CDR1 SEHNR and CDR2 FQNEAQ come from the germline V gene (reference sequence). This CDR3 contains 15 residues. The ends lost 5 bases at V and 0 bases at J; junction bases unmatched: 3.

This chain connects TRBV6-2 or TRBV6-3 to TRBJ2-3, with 8 bases fitting TRBD2. Looked up from germline, CDR1 is MNHEY and CDR2 is SVGEGT. Trimming removed 7 bases from V and 2 bases from J; junction bases left unmatched: 20. This CDR3 contains 19 residues. The CDR3 here is CASKVWASSGDLLTDTQYF. CDR3 DNA: TGTGCCAGCAAGGTGTGGGCTAGTAGCGGGGACTTACTCACAGATACGCAGTATTTT.

The chain links TRBV5-1 to TRBJ2-3; perhaps TRBD2 as D (5 bases). Germline V gene data show CDR1 as SGHRS and CDR2 as YFSETQ. This CDR3 spans 14 amino acids. V lost 0 bases and J lost 2, with 7 bases in between. The CDR3: CASSLVGATDTQYF. As DNA, the CDR3 is TGCGCCAGCAGCTTGGTGGGAGCCACAGATACGCAGTATTTT.

The V gene is TRBV28, the J gene TRBJ2-4, with 8 bases fitting TRBD1. Germline V gene sequence: CDR1 MDHEN, CDR2 SYDVKM. The ends lost 2 bases at V and 1 base at J; junction bases unmatched: 4. The CDR3 has 16 amino acids. The CDR3 loop is CASSLPRTGAKNIQYF. The CDR3 DNA reads as TGTGCCAGCAGTTTACCACGGACAGGGGCCAAAAACATTCAGTACTTC.

The table lists this clonotype with many counts. This chain uses TRBV7-2 with TRBJ2-1; 7 nucleotides line up with TRBD1. Looked up from germline, CDR1 is SGHTA and CDR2 is FQGNSA. The CDR3 is 14 amino acids. The V gene end was trimmed by 5 bases and the J gene end by 3 bases; junction bases not matched to a gene: 4. The CDR3 DNA reads as TGTGCCAGCAGCAAAGGGGGCCGCTACAATGAGCAGTTCTTC. This encodes CASSKGGRYNEQFF.

In its sample, this clonotype was seen a few times. The V and J genes are TRBV11-2 and TRBJ1-2; 7 nucleotides align to TRBD1. V lost 0 bases to trimming and J lost 2 bases; unmatched junction nucleotides: 6. The CDR3 totals 16 residues. CDR1 is SGHAT, CDR2 FQNNGV, per germline. The CDR3 loop is CASSLDRSGGNYGYTF. The DNA for the CDR3 is TGTGCCAGCAGCTTAGATCGATCAGGGGGGAACTATGGCTACACCTTC.

This clonotype has just a few counts. The rearrangement joins TRBV6-2 or TRBV6-3 to TRBJ2-5; 9 bases align to TRBD2. Trimming cost V 0 bases and J 7 bases; bases outside gene matches: 15. Germline lookup yields CDR1 MNHEY and CDR2 SVGEGT. The CDR3 length is 18 residues. The CDR3 sequence is CASSYSRTSARLWGTQYF. DNA for the CDR3: TGTGCCAGCAGTTACTCCCGGACTAGCGCACGCCTCTGGGGGACCCAGTACTTC.

In this sample, this clonotype turned up a few times. The chain uses TRBV5-1 and TRBJ1-1; D remains unclear. The germline V gene encodes CDR1 SGHRS and CDR2 YFSETQ. The CDR3 sequence is 14 residues long. V was cut by 4 bases and J by 0 bases, with 10 bases left in between. The DNA of the CDR3 is TGCGCCAGCAGCCTAGACGGAGTGAACACTGAAGCTTTCTTT. It is translated as CASSLDGVNTEAFF.

This clonotype was detected a few times. This chain joins TRBV6-5 and TRBJ2-5, with D possibly TRBD1 on 5 matching bases. Trimming removed 2 bases from V and 2 bases from J, with 9 bases in between. Germline-derived CDR1 and CDR2 are MNHEY and SVGAGI. The CDR3 totals 14 residues. The CDR3 DNA reads as TGTGCCAGCAGTTACCACAGGATTCAAGAGACCCAGTACTTC. This translates into CASSYHRIQETQYF.

The chain has TRBV4-3 and TRBJ2-3; 11 bases fit TRBD2. CDR1 and CDR2 (germline): LGHNA, YSLEER. J gave up 4 bases and V 5 bases, and 5 bases lay outside the gene matches. This CDR3 region has 15 residues. For the CDR3, the DNA is TGCGCCAGCAGCGCCGGACTAGCGGGCGCAGATACGCAGTATTTT. Residues: CASSAGLAGADTQYF.

This clonotype appeared a few times. The rearrangement uses TRBV7-7 and TRBJ2-2, with a weak D call TRBD1 (6 bases). Trimming cost V 1 base and J 6 bases, with 6 bases left between them. CDR1 and CDR2 from the germline V gene are SSHAT and FNYEAQ (reference sequence). The CDR3 consists of 13 residues. The CDR3 loop reads CASSLGQAGELFF. The CDR3 nucleotides are TGTGCCAGCAGCTTAGGACAGGCCGGGGAGCTGTTTTTT.

This clonotype was counted at least ten times. The CDR3 nucleotides read TGTGCCAGCAGTTCCACCAGAGGGGGGAAAGCCTACTACGAGCAGTACGTC. The encoded protein is CASSSTRGGKAYYEQYV. The chain carries TRBV28 and TRBJ2-7; D may be TRBD1 or TRBD2 (6 bases each). Trimming took 4 bases from V and 3 from J, leaving 22 bases between them. The CDR3 is 17 residues long. Germline V lookup: CDR1 MDHEN, CDR2 SYDVKM.

The rearrangement uses TRBV7-3 and TRBJ1-5, with D unclear. Germline V gene lookup returns CDR1 SGHTA and CDR2 FQGTGA. V was shortened by 2 bases and J by 9 bases, with 11 bases between the two germline ends. This CDR3 has 13 residues. This CDR3 reads CASSLGPLRPQHF. CDR3 bases: TGTGCCAGCAGCTTAGGTCCCCTTCGGCCCCAGCATTTT.

The V gene is TRBV2, the J gene TRBJ1-2; 11 nucleotides agree with TRBD1. Germline assignment: CDR1 SNHLY and CDR2 FYNNEI. V was pared by 5 bases and J by 3 bases, with 5 bases of the junction left unmatched. The CDR3 consists of 15 residues. DNA for the CDR3: TGTGCCAGCAGTTATGGACAGGGGGCTCACTATGGCTACACCTTC. Its protein is CASSYGQGAHYGYTF.

A few counts support this clonotype. The rearrangement uses TRBV6-2 or TRBV6-3 and TRBJ2-7; perhaps TRBD1 as D (6 bases). The CDR3 is 15 amino acids. Looked up from germline, CDR1 is MNHEY and CDR2 is SVGEGT. V was cut by 0 bases and J by 2 bases, with 11 bases left in between. CDR3 protein: CASSYSDTGPYEQYV. DNA for the CDR3: TGTGCCAGCAGTTACTCGGATACAGGGCCCTACGAGCAGTACGTC.

The rearrangement links TRBV7-2 to TRBJ2-5, with 8 bases matching TRBD2. The germline V gene encodes CDR1 SGHTA and CDR2 FQGNSA. The CDR3 is made up of 16 amino acids. Germline trimming cut 1 base from V and 5 bases from J; bases unmatched to any gene: 9. CDR3 sequence reads: CASSLVPGGAGETQYF. CDR3 sequence (DNA): TGTGCCAGCAGCTTAGTGCCCGGGGGGGCTGGTGAGACCCAGTACTTC.

This clonotype turned up a few times. The chain joins TRBV4-1 to TRBJ2-1; 7 nucleotides line up with TRBD1. Germline V gene sequence: CDR1 MGHRA, CDR2 YSYEKL. V trimming: 0 bases; J trimming: 5 bases; junction bases outside the gene matches: 7. CDR3 length: 16 residues. The CDR3, as DNA: TGCGCCAGCAGCCAAGAGGATAGGGACAGCAACAATGAGCAGTTCTTC. Translated, it gives CASSQEDRDSNNEQFF.

This clonotype occurred a few times. The chain is built from TRBV7-2 and TRBJ1-5, with D hard to call. This CDR3 is built from 13 residues. Trimming removed 4 bases from V and 7 bases from J, with 11 bases in between. Germline V CDR1 and CDR2: SGHTA, FQGNSA. Here the CDR3 reads CASSSGYGQPQHF. As DNA, the CDR3 is TGTGCCAGCAGCTCCGGGTATGGACAGCCCCAGCATTTT. The full variable domain, completed using reference TRBV7-2 and TRBJ1-5, is GAGVSQSPSNKVTEKGKDVELRCDPISGHTALYWYRQSLGQGLEFLIYFQGNSAPDKSGLPSDRFSAERTGGSVSTLTIQRTQQEDSAVYLCASSSGYGQPQHFGDGTRLSIL.

In its sample, this clonotype was seen a few times. The rearrangement uses TRBV28 and TRBJ1-4, with D perhaps matching TRBD1 (5 bases). V shed 6 bases and J shed 4 bases, with 15 bases lying between them. This CDR3 is 15 amino acids long. Germline CDR1 and CDR2: MDHEN and SYDVKM. Here the CDR3 DNA reads TGTGCCAGCAGGTCACGGGACCGCTTTAATGAAAAACTGTTTTTT. Its translation is CASRSRDRFNEKLFF.

This clonotype was seen repeatedly, ten times or more. V gene TRBV7-9 combines with J gene TRBJ1-6; 7 bases are shared with TRBD1. Germline-derived CDR1 and CDR2 are SEHNR and FQNEAQ (reference sequence). V trimming: 5 bases; J trimming: 14 bases; junction bases outside the gene matches: 6. CDR3 size: 12 residues. The CDR3 here is CASSLQGYSLHF. The CDR3 DNA reads TGTGCCAGCAGCCTACAGGGGTATTCCCTCCACTTT.